The TCR beta chain described here comes from a study of shared clonotypes between healthy human individuals. TCRdb's table, derived via immunoSEQ multiplex PCR, lists solely in-frame clones and lacks some. The data hold roughly 680,000 clones, with just under 75% observed a single time. Germline V lookup: CDR1 MDHEN, CDR2 SYDVKM. CDR3 length: 15 residues. V shed 4 bases and J shed 2 bases, with 14 bases lying between them. The TCR originated in a woman aged 25 to 39 in good health. The gene calls are TRBV28 and TRBJ1-1, with D possibly matching TRBD1 (5 bases). Material: memory CD4+ T cells sorted from blood. Subset denoted: CD45RA-negative fraction. CDR3 sequence (DNA): TGTGCCAGCAGTTCCCCCAGACAGATCAACACTGAAGCTTTCTTT. This translates into CASSSPRQINTEAFF.